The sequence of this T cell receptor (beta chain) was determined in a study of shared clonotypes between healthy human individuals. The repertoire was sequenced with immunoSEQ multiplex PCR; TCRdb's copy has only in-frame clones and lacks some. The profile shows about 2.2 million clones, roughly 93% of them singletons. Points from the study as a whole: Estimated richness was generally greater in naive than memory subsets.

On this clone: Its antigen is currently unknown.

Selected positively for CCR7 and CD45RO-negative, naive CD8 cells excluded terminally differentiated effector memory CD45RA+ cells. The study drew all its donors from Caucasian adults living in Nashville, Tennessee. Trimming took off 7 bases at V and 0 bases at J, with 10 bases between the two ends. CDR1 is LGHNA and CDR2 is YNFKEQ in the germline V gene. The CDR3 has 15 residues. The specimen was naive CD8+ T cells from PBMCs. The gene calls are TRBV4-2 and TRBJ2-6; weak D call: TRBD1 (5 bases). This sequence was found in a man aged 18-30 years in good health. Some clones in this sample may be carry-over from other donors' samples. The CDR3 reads CASMNQGSGANVLTF. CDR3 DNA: TGTGCCAGCATGAATCAGGGCTCTGGGGCCAACGTCCTGACTTTC.